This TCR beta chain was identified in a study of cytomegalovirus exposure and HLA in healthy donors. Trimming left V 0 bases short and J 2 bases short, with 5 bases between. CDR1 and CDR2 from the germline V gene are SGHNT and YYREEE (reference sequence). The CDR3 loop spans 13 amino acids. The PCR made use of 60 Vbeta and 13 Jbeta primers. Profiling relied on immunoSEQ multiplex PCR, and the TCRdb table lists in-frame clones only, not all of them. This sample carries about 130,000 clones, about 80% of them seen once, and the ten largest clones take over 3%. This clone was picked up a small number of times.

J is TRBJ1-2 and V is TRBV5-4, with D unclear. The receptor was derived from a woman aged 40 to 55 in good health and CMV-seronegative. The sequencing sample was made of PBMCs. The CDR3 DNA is TGTGCCAGCAGCTTGGATGCGAACTATGGCTACACCTTC. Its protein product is CASSLDANYGYTF.